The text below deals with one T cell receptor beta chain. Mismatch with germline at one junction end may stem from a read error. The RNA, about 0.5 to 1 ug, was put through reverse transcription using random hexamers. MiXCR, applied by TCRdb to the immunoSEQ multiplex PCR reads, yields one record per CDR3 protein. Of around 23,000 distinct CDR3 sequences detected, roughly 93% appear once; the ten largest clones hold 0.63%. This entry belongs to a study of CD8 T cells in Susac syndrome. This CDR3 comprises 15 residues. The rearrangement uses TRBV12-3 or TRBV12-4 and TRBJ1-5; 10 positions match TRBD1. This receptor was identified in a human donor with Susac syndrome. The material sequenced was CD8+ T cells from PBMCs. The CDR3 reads CVSSLETGGHQPQHF. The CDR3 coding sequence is TGTGTCAGCAGTTTGGAGACAGGGGGCCATCAGCCCCAGCATTTT.